This record covers a single TCR beta chain. These data belong to a study of low-dose radiotherapy and immunotherapy resistance in tumors. Study background: The study delivered 0.5 Gy per fraction every 2 weeks to Cohort 1, totaling 6.5 Gy. The treatment that patients received was intravenous nivolumab 240 mg every two weeks plus ipilimumab 1 mg/kg every six weeks.

First-strand cDNA used TRAV- and TRBV-specific primers, covering alpha and beta chains. A roughly 22-cycle PCR with a constant-region primer and V-primer adapter amplified TCRs. TCRdb passed the reads through MiXCR, listing each CDR3 protein once. The sample has approximately 100,000 distinct CDR3 sequences, around 21% seen once; the top ten hold approximately 4%. Time point specified: after trial treatment. Treatment noted: LDRT plus nivolumab, ipilimumab, low-dose cyclophosphamide and aspirin (RACIN trial). Sequencing used PBMCs, obtained after low-dose radiotherapy plus immunotherapy. The clonotype comes from a male donor with prostate cancer.

The CDR3 spells CASSEQRGQETQYF. CDR3 DNA: TGTGCCAGCAGTGAACAGCGGGGCCAAGAGACCCAGTACTTC. This sequence joins TRBV6-1 and TRBJ2-5; TRBD2 matches 7 bases. Germline V CDR1 and CDR2: MNHNS, SASEGT. V lost 2 bases, J lost 1 base, and 1 base stayed unmatched. CDR3 length equals 14 residues.